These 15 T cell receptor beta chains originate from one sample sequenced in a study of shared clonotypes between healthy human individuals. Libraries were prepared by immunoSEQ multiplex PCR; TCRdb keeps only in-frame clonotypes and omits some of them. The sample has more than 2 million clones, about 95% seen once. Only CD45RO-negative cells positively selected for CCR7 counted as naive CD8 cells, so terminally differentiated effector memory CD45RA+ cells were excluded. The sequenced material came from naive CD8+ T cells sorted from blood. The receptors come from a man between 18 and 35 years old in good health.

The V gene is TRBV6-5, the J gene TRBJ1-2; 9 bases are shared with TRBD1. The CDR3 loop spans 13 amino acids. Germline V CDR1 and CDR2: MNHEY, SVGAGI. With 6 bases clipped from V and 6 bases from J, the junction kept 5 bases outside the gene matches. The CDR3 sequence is CASSPGTGHGYTF. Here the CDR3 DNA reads TGTGCCAGCAGCCCTGGGACAGGGCATGGCTACACCTTC.

The CDR3 DNA sequence: TGTGCCAGCAGTTCGCTTCAGACAGGGGGATTCACCGGGGAGCTGTTTTTT. This gives the protein CASSSLQTGGFTGELFF. The rearrangement links TRBV27 to TRBJ2-2, with 9 nucleotides matching TRBD1. V was pared by 4 bases and J by 4 bases, with 10 bases of the junction left unmatched. The CDR3 loop spans 17 amino acids. Germline V gene sequence: CDR1 MNHEY, CDR2 SMNVEV (reference sequence).

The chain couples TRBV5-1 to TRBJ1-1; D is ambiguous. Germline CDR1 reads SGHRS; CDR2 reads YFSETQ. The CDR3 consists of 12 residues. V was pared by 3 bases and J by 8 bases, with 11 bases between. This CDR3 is CASSSLEREAFF. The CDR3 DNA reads TGCGCCAGCAGCTCCCTGGAGAGGGAAGCTTTCTTT.

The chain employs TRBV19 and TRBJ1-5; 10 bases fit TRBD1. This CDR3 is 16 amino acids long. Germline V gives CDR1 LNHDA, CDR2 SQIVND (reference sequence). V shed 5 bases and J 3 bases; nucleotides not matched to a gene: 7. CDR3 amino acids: CASSAPTGGINQPQHF. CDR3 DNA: TGTGCCAGTAGTGCGCCGACAGGGGGCATCAATCAGCCCCAGCATTTT. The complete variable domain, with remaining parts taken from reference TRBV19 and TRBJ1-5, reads DGGITQSPKYLFRKEGQNVTLSCEQNLNHDAMYWYRQDPGQGLRLIYYSQIVNDFQKGDIAEGYSVSREKKESFPLTVTSAQKNPTAFYLCASSAPTGGINQPQHFGDGTRLSIL.

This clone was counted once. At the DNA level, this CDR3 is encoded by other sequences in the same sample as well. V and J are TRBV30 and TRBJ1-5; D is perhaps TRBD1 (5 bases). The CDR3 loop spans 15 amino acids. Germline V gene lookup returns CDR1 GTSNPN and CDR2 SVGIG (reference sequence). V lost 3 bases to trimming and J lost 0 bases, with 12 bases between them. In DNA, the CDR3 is TGTGCCTGGAGCCCCGGGACGGATAGCAATCAGCCCCAGCATTTT. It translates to CAWSPGTDSNQPQHF.

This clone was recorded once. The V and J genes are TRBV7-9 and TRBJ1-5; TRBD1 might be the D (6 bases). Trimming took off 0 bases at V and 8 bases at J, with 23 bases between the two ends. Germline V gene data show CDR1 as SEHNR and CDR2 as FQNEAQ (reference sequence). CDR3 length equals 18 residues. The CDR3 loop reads CASSLAHAGTKIVEPQHF. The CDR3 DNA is TGTGCCAGCAGCTTAGCTCACGCCGGGACAAAAATTGTTGAGCCCCAGCATTTT. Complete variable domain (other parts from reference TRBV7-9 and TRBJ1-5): DTGVSQNPRHKITKRGQNVTFRCDPISEHNRLYWYRQTLGQGPEFLTYFQNEAQLEKSRLLSDRFSAERPKGSFSTLEIQRTEQGDSAMYLCASSLAHAGTKIVEPQHFGDGTRLSIL.

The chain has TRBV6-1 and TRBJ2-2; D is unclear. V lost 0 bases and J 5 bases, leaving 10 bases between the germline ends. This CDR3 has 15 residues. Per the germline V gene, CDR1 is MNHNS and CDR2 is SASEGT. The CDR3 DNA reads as TGTGCCAGCAGTGAAGCGGCAGGAAATACCGGGGAGCTGTTTTTT. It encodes CASSEAAGNTGELFF.

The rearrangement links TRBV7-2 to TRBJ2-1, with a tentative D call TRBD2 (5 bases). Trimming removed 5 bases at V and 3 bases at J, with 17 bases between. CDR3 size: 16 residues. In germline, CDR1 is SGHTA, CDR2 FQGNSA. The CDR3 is CASSPLGGGSYNEQFF. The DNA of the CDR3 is TGTGCCAGCAGCCCCCTTGGAGGTGGGAGCTACAATGAGCAGTTCTTC.

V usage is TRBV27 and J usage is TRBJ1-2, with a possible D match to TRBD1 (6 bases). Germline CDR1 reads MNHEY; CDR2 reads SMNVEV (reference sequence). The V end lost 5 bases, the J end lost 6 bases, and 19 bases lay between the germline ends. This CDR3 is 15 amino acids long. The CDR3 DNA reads TGTGCCAGCAGTGCCAACAGGGATGGATGGAATGGCTACACCTTC. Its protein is CASSANRDGWNGYTF.

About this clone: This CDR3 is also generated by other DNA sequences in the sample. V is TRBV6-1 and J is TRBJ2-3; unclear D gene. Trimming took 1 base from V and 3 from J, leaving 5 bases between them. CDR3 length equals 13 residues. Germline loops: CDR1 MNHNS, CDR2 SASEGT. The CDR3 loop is CASSEGRTDTQYF. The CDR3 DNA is TGTGCCAGCAGTGAAGGTCGAACAGATACGCAGTATTTT.

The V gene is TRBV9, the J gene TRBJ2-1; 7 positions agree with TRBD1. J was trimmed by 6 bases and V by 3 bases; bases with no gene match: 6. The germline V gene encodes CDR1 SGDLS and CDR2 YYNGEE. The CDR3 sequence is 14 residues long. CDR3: CASSALQGRNEQFF. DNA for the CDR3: TGTGCCAGCAGCGCCCTACAGGGGCGCAATGAGCAGTTCTTC. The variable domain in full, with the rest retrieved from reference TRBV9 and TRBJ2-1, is DSGVTQTPKHLITATGQRVTLRCSPRSGDLSVYWYQQSLDQGLQFLIQYYNGEERAKGNILERFSAQQFPDLHSELNLSSLELGDSALYFCASSALQGRNEQFFGPGTRLTVL.

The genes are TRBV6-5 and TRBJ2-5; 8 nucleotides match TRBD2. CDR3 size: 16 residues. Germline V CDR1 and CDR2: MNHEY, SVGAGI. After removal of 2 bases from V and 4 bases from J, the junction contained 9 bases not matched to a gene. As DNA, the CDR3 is TGTGCCAGCAGTTACCAGGGACTAGGGGAAGGAGAGACCCAGTACTTC. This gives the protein CASSYQGLGEGETQYF.

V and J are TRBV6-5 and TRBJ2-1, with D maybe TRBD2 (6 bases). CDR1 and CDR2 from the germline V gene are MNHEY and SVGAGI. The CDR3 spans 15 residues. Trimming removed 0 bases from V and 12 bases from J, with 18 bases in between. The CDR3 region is CASSYSGEAAWGQFF. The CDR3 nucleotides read TGTGCCAGCAGTTACTCGGGGGAGGCCGCATGGGGGCAGTTCTTC.

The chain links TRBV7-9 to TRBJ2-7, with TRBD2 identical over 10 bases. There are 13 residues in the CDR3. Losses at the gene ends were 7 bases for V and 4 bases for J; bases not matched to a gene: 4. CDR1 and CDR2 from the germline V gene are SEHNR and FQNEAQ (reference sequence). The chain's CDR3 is CASTAAGGYEQYF. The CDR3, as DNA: TGTGCCAGCACAGCAGCGGGAGGGTACGAGCAGTACTTC.

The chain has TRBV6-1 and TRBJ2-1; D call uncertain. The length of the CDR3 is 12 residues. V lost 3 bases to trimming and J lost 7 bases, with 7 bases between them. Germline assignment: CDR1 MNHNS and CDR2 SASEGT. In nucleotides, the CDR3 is TGTGCCAGCAGTGATCTTCGTAATGAGCAGTTCTTC. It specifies CASSDLRNEQFF.